The next 28 T cell receptor beta chains were all read from a single sample in a study of technical replicates of blood from a few donors. Assay: immunoSEQ multiplex PCR; the TCRdb copy retains only in-frame clones and omits some. The data show 75,000 to 100,000 clones, 85% to 95% seen once. The sequencing sample was made of T cells isolated from PBMCs. All receptors derive from a human donor in good health.

V gene TRBV7-2 combines with J gene TRBJ2-7, with 7 bases matching TRBD2. The length of the CDR3 is 16 residues. The V gene end was trimmed by 1 base and the J gene end by 5 bases; junction bases not matched to a gene: 11. Germline V gene sequence: CDR1 SGHTA, CDR2 FQGNSA. CDR3 sequence: CASSLDSRTSVHEQYF. CDR3 sequence (DNA): TGTGCCAGCAGCTTAGATTCGCGGACTAGTGTTCACGAGCAGTACTTC.

The V and J genes are TRBV7-9 and TRBJ1-1; maybe TRBD1 (6 bases). The CDR3 contains 14 residues. V was trimmed by 5 bases and J by 2 bases, leaving 12 bases between them. CDR1 is SEHNR, CDR2 FQNEAQ, per germline (reference sequence). The CDR3 region is CASSLQGSNTEAFF. The CDR3 nucleotides read TGTGCCAGCAGCCTACAGGGATCAAACACTGAAGCTTTCTTT.

The gene calls are TRBV6-5 and TRBJ1-2; TRBD1 matches at 7 bases. Germline V lookup: CDR1 MNHEY, CDR2 SVGAGI. J lost 4 bases, V lost 2 bases, and 10 bases had no gene match. CDR3 length: 16 residues. Here the CDR3 DNA reads TGTGCCAGCAGTTACGCGCGGGACAGACCTTTCTATGGCTACACCTTC. Translating it yields CASSYARDRPFYGYTF.

The chain couples TRBV27 to TRBJ2-1; TRBD1 aligns across 7 bases. The CDR3 totals 16 residues. V lost 0 bases and J lost 4; bases outside the gene matches: 6. CDR1 MNHEY and CDR2 SMNVEV come from the germline V gene (reference sequence). DNA for the CDR3: TGTGCCAGCAGTTTATCCGAGGGGGCATCATACAATGAGCAGTTCTTC. Amino acid sequence: CASSLSEGASYNEQFF.

The chain combines TRBV5-6 with TRBJ2-3, with D perhaps TRBD2 (6 bases). Germline V lookup: CDR1 SGHDT, CDR2 YYEEEE. V was shortened by 2 bases and J by 5 bases, with 6 bases between the two germline ends. This CDR3 spans 12 amino acids. The CDR3 sequence is CASSFGGDTQYF. In nucleotides, the CDR3 is TGTGCCAGCAGCTTCGGGGGAGATACGCAGTATTTT.

The CDR3 spells CASSQGLAGSVDTQYF. CDR3 DNA sequence: TGTGCCAGCAGCCAGGGACTAGCGGGATCGGTAGATACGCAGTATTTT. The V gene is TRBV5-5, the J gene TRBJ2-3, with 13 positions matching TRBD2. The CDR3 consists of 16 residues. J lost 5 bases, V lost 4 bases, and 7 bases had no gene match. CDR1 SGHKS and CDR2 YYEKEE come from the germline V gene (reference sequence).

The rearrangement links TRBV4-2 to TRBJ2-1; 10 nucleotides agree with TRBD2. In germline, CDR1 is LGHNA, CDR2 YNFKEQ. V was clipped by 0 bases and J by 6 bases; unmatched bases: 14. The CDR3 is 19 amino acids. CDR3 sequence: CASSQDFIGLAGVGNEQFF. DNA for the CDR3: TGTGCCAGCAGCCAAGATTTTATCGGGCTAGCGGGAGTTGGCAATGAGCAGTTCTTC.

The V call is TRBV27, the J call TRBJ1-5, with TRBD1 matching over 9 bases. Trimming at V came to 1 base and at J to 6 bases, leaving 10 bases not matched to a gene. The CDR3 runs to 17 residues. Germline lookup yields CDR1 MNHEY and CDR2 SMNVEV (reference sequence). In nucleotides, the CDR3 is TGTGCCAGCAGTTTATATGGGACAGGGAAATTAAGTCAGCCCCAGCATTTT. Its protein product is CASSLYGTGKLSQPQHF.

V usage is TRBV6-1 and J usage is TRBJ1-1, with 7 positions matching TRBD1. CDR3 length: 15 residues. The J segment lost 5 bases and the V segment lost 5 bases, leaving 11 bases of the junction unmatched. The V gene's germline CDR1 is MNHNS and CDR2 SASEGT. This CDR3 is CASSNHRGRSTEAFF. In DNA, the CDR3 is TGTGCCAGCAGTAACCACAGGGGAAGGTCGACTGAAGCTTTCTTT.

V gene TRBV6-5 combines with J gene TRBJ1-1, with a weak D call TRBD1 (6 bases). Trimming removed 6 bases at V and 2 bases at J, with 16 bases between. CDR3 length: 15 amino acids. CDR1 MNHEY and CDR2 SVGAGI come from the germline V gene. Written as DNA, the CDR3 is TGTGCCAGCAGCACGACGGGGGGCAGAAACACTGAAGCTTTCTTT. Residues: CASSTTGGRNTEAFF.

V usage is TRBV5-1 and J usage is TRBJ1-2; TRBD1 aligns across 7 bases. In germline, CDR1 is SGHRS, CDR2 YFSETQ. The CDR3 consists of 15 residues. V was clipped by 4 bases and J by 2 bases; unmatched bases: 8. CDR3 nucleotides: TGCGCCAGCAGCCGGACCCGGGACAGCAACTATGGCTACACCTTC. Translation gives CASSRTRDSNYGYTF.

CDR3 sequence: CASSLLGAGAHEQYF. CDR3 DNA: TGTGCCAGCAGCTTATTAGGAGCGGGAGCACACGAGCAGTACTTC. This chain uses TRBV7-3 with TRBJ2-7; 8 positions match TRBD2. This CDR3 is 15 amino acids long. Germline loops: CDR1 SGHTA, CDR2 FQGTGA. V lost 2 bases to trimming and J lost 5 bases; unmatched junction nucleotides: 8.

The rearrangement uses TRBV11-2 and TRBJ2-1; 9 bases map to TRBD2. The CDR3 loop spans 16 amino acids. With V trimmed by 1 base and J by 7 bases, 8 bases remained unmatched. From germline, CDR1 is SGHAT and CDR2 FQNNGV. Here the CDR3 DNA reads TGTGCCAGCAGCTTAGCTTTAGCGGGAGTGGGTAATGAGCAGTTCTTC. The encoded protein is CASSLALAGVGNEQFF.

As DNA, the CDR3 is TGTGCCAGCAGCGTAGATGGGACTAGCGGGTGGGATGAGCAGTTCTTC. It codes for CASSVDGTSGWDEQFF. The chain has TRBV9 and TRBJ2-1; 12 nucleotides agree with TRBD2. CDR1 and CDR2 (germline): SGDLS, YYNGEE. V shed 0 bases, J shed 8 bases, and the junction held 6 bases outside the gene matches. CDR3 length equals 16 residues.

This chain uses TRBV6-1 with TRBJ2-7; 9 bases are a match to TRBD1. The junction had 12 bases not matched to a gene; V was cut back by 2 bases and J by 7 bases. This CDR3 spans 16 amino acids. CDR1 is MNHNS, CDR2 SASEGT, per germline. Here the CDR3 reads CASSESPGQGGWEQYF. In DNA form, the CDR3 reads TGTGCCAGCAGTGAATCTCCGGGACAGGGAGGTTGGGAGCAGTACTTC.

This clone was seen only once. J is TRBJ2-7 and V is TRBV10-3; 8 bases map to TRBD2. Per the germline V gene, CDR1 is ENHRY and CDR2 is SYGVKD. J lost 3 bases, V lost 3 bases, and 4 bases had no gene match. The CDR3 runs 14 residues. CDR3 coding DNA: TGTGCCATCAGTGACGAGCGGGAGATCTACGAGCAGTACTTC. Its protein product is CAISDEREIYEQYF.

The chain uses TRBV5-1 and TRBJ2-3; the D is unclear. The CDR3 spans 16 residues. V shed 0 bases and J shed 2 bases, with 13 bases lying between them. Germline V gene sequence: CDR1 SGHRS, CDR2 YFSETQ. CDR3 in amino acids: CASSLEQPTYTDTQYF. The CDR3 DNA is TGCGCCAGCAGCTTGGAACAGCCTACGTACACAGATACGCAGTATTTT.

This chain uses TRBV7-2 with TRBJ2-1; tentative D call: TRBD1 (6 bases). Between the trimmed V and J ends, which lost 1 base and 2 bases, there was a span of 9 bases. The germline V gene encodes CDR1 SGHTA and CDR2 FQGNSA. The CDR3 extends over 15 amino acids. CDR3 loop: CASSLVGGPYNEQFF. The CDR3 DNA follows: TGTGCCAGCAGCTTAGTAGGGGGTCCCTACAATGAGCAGTTCTTC.

The genes are TRBV19 and TRBJ2-7; a weak D match, TRBD1 (6 bases). Trimming pared 5 bases from V and 2 bases from J, leaving 13 bases between. Per germline, CDR1 LNHDA and CDR2 SQIVND (reference sequence). CDR3 length equals 14 residues. The CDR3 nucleotides are TGTGCCAGTAGTCTGGGACAAGGTACCTACGAGCAGTACTTC. It specifies CASSLGQGTYEQYF.

The J gene is TRBJ2-7, the V gene TRBV29-1, with D possibly TRBD2 on 6 matching bases. Germline assignment: CDR1 SQVTM and CDR2 ANQGSEA. V lost 7 bases and J 3 bases, leaving 10 bases between the germline ends. The CDR3 has 11 residues. CDR3 nucleotide sequence: TGCAGCGGGGGGGACCGCTACGAGCAGTACTTC. Translation: CSGGDRYEQYF.

The rearrangement links TRBV30 to TRBJ2-2; 8 bases align to TRBD2. The germline CDR1 and CDR2 sequences are GTSNPN and SVGIG (reference sequence). This CDR3 is 14 amino acids long. The V segment lost 5 bases and the J segment 4 bases; nucleotides outside the gene matches: 6. The CDR3 protein is CAWSSGLSTGELFF. DNA for the CDR3: TGTGCCTGGTCTAGCGGGCTGAGCACCGGGGAGCTGTTTTTT. The whole variable domain, remainder taken from reference TRBV30 and TRBJ2-2, is SQTIHQWPATLVQPVGSPLSLECTVEGTSNPNLYWYRQAAGRGLQLLFYSVGIGQISSEVPQNLSASRPQDRQFILSSKKLLLSDSGFYLCAWSSGLSTGELFFGEGSRLTVL.

V gene TRBV5-4 combines with J gene TRBJ2-1; TRBD2 might be the D (6 bases). Trimming took 4 bases from V and 0 from J, leaving 11 bases between them. Per the germline V gene, CDR1 is SGHNT and CDR2 is YYREEE (reference sequence). There are 15 residues in the CDR3. The CDR3 nucleotides read TGTGCCAGCAGCATAGCGGCTTACTCCTACAATGAGCAGTTCTTC. Protein: CASSIAAYSYNEQFF.

This clone was picked up one time. The genes are TRBV21-1 and TRBJ2-1; the table assigns TRBD2, which was not confirmed against the DNA. TRBV21-1 counts as a pseudogene. The CDR3 is 14 amino acids. This CDR3 is CASSNMSSYNEQFF. CDR3 coding DNA: TGTGCCAGCAGCAACATGAGCTCCTACAATGAGCAGTTCTTC.

V and J are TRBV4-1 and TRBJ2-5, with 13 bases fitting TRBD2. CDR1 and CDR2 (germline): MGHRA, YSYEKL. The CDR3 extends over 18 amino acids. With V trimmed by 0 bases and J by 4 bases, 8 bases remained unmatched. The CDR3, as DNA: TGCGCCAGCAGCCAAGAAGGACTAGCGGGAGAAGAAGGAGAGACCCAGTACTTC. Translating it yields CASSQEGLAGEEGETQYF.

The chain has TRBV5-6 and TRBJ2-7; 8 positions agree with TRBD2. After removal of 2 bases from V and 4 bases from J, the junction contained 8 bases not matched to a gene. The CDR3 runs to 15 residues. Per germline, CDR1 SGHDT and CDR2 YYEEEE. Here the CDR3 reads CASSLALAENYEQYF. The CDR3 bases are TGTGCCAGCAGCTTAGCACTAGCGGAAAATTACGAGCAGTACTTC.

The rearrangement uses TRBV7-2 and TRBJ2-3, with TRBD2 matching over 11 bases. The CDR3 extends over 15 amino acids. Per germline, CDR1 SGHTA and CDR2 FQGNSA. J gave up 4 bases and V 6 bases, and 6 bases lay outside the gene matches. Here the CDR3 DNA reads TGTGCCAGCAGACTACTAGCGGGAGAAGCAGATACGCAGTATTTT. Encoded protein: CASRLLAGEADTQYF.

The V and J genes are TRBV27 and TRBJ1-2; D might be TRBD1 (5 bases). V was cut by 2 bases and J by 3 bases, with 7 bases left in between. The length of the CDR3 is 13 residues. Germline CDR1 reads MNHEY; CDR2 reads SMNVEV (reference sequence). The CDR3 DNA reads TGTGCCAGCAGTTTAGGGGGGTACTATGGCTACACCTTC. Its protein is CASSLGGYYGYTF.

The table lists this clone with a count of one. The genes are TRBV11-2 and TRBJ2-5; D is perhaps TRBD2 (6 bases). The CDR3 is 16 amino acids. The germline gives CDR1 SGHAT, CDR2 FQNNGV. V gave up 0 bases and J gave up 7 bases, with 18 bases separating them. CDR3 DNA: TGTGCCAGCAGCTTAGAAGGGACTTACCTTGTGGGGACCCAGTACTTC. Its translation: CASSLEGTYLVGTQYF.